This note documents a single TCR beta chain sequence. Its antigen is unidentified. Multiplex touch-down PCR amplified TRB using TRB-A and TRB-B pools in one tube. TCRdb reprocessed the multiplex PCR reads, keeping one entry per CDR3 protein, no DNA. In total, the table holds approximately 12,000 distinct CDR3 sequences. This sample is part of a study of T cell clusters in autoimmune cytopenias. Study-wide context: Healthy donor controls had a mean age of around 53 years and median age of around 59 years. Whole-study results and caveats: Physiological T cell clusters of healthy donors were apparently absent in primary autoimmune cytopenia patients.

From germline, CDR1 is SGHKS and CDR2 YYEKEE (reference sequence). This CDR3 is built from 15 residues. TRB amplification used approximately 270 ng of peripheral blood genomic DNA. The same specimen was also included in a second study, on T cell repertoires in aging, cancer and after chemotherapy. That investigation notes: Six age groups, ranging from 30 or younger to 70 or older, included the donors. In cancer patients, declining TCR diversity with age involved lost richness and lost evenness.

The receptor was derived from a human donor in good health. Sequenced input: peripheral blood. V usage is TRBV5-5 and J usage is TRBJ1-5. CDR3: CASSASADNNQPQHF.